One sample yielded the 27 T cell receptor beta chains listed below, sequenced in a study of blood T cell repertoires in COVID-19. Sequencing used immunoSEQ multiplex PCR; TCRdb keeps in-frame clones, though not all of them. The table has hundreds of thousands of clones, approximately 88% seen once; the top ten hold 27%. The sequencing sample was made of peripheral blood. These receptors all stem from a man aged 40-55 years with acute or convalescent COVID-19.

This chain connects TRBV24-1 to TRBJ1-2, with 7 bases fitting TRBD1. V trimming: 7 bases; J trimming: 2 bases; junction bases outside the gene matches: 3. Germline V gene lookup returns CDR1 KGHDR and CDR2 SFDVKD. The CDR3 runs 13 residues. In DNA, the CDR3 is TGTGCCACCAGCCTGGGACAGAACTATGGCTACACCTTC. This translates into CATSLGQNYGYTF.

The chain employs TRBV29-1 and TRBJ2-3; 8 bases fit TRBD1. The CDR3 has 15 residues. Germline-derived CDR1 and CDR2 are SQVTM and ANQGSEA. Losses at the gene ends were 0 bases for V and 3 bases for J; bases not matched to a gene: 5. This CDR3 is CSVEDLRTGTDTQYF. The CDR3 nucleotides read TGCAGCGTTGAAGATCTAAGGACAGGGACAGATACGCAGTATTTT.

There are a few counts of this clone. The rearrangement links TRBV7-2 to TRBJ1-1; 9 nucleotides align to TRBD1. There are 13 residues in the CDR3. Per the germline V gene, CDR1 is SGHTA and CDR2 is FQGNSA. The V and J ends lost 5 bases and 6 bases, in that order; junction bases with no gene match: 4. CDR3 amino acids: CASSEDRGSEAFF. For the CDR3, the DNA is TGTGCCAGCAGCGAAGACAGGGGGTCTGAAGCTTTCTTT.

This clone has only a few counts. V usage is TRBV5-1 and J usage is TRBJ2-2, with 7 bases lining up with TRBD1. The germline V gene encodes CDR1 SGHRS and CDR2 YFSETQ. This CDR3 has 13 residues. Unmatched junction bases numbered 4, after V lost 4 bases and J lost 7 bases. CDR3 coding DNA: TGCGCCAGCAGCCAACAGGGGAACGGGGAGCTGTTTTTT. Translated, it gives CASSQQGNGELFF.

The CDR3 region is CASSEAHVLTSGANVLTF. As DNA, the CDR3 is TGTGCCAGCAGTGAAGCGCATGTGTTGACATCAGGGGCCAACGTCCTGACTTTC. The gene calls are TRBV2 and TRBJ2-6; D gene ambiguous. The CDR3 is 18 residues long. Trimming took off 0 bases at V and 4 bases at J, with 16 bases between the two ends. Germline CDR1 SNHLY, CDR2 FYNNEI.

CDR3 sequence: CASQTRLAGADTQYF. CDR3 nucleotide sequence: TGCGCCAGCCAAACACGACTAGCGGGAGCGGATACGCAGTATTTT. This chain connects TRBV4-1 to TRBJ2-3; 12 bases align to TRBD2. The V and J ends lost 8 bases and 6 bases, in that order; junction bases with no gene match: 9. The CDR3 has 15 residues. CDR1 and CDR2 (germline): MGHRA, YSYEKL.

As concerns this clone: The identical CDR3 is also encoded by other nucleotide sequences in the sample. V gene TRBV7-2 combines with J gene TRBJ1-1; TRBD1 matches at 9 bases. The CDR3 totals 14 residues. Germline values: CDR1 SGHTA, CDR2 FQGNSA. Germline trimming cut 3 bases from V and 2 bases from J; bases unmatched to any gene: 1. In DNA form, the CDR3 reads TGTGCCAGCAGCTTGGGACAGGGAAACACTGAAGCTTTCTTT. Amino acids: CASSLGQGNTEAFF.

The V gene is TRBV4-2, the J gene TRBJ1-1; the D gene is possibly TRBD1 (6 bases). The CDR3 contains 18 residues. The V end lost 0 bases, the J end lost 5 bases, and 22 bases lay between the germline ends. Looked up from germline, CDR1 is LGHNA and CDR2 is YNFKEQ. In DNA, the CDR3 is TGTGCCAGCAGCCAAGACCGGGGGGGCGTTGGTCTGGGGACTGAAGCTTTCTTT. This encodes CASSQDRGGVGLGTEAFF.

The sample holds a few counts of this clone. The CDR3 is CASSTGQGFGNQPQHF. CDR3 sequence (DNA): TGTGCCAGCAGCACAGGACAGGGGTTCGGCAATCAGCCCCAGCATTTT. The chain combines TRBV9 with TRBJ1-5; 9 bases map to TRBD1. V lost 4 bases and J lost 2; bases outside the gene matches: 7. The CDR3 covers 16 residues. CDR1 and CDR2 (germline): SGDLS, YYNGEE.

CDR3: CSAGTGGNTEAFF. Written as DNA, the CDR3 is TGCAGCGCGGGGACAGGGGGGAACACTGAAGCTTTCTTT. This sequence joins TRBV29-1 and TRBJ1-1; 11 bases match TRBD1. This CDR3 region has 13 residues. Germline V gives CDR1 SQVTM, CDR2 ANQGSEA. The trim removed 7 bases at V and 1 base at J, leaving 2 bases unmatched.

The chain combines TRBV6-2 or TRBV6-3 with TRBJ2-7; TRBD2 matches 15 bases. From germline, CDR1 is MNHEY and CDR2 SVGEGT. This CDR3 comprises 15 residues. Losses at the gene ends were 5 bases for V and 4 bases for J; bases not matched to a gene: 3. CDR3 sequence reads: CASSRGTSGRYEQYF. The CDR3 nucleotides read TGTGCCAGCAGTCGGGGGACTAGCGGGAGGTACGAGCAGTACTTC.

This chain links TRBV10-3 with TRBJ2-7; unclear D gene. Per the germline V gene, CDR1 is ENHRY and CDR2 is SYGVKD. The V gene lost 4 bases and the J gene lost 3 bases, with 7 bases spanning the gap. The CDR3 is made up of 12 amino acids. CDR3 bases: TGTGCCATCAGTGCGGAGTTCTACGAGCAGTACTTC. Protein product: CAISAEFYEQYF.

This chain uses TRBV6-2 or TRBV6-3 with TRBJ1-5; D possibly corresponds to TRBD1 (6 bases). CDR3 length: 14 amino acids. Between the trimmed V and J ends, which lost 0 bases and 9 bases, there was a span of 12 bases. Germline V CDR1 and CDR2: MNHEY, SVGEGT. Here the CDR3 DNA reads TGTGCCAGCAGTTACTCGAGGGGGAGCGGGCCCCAGCATTTT. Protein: CASSYSRGSGPQHF.

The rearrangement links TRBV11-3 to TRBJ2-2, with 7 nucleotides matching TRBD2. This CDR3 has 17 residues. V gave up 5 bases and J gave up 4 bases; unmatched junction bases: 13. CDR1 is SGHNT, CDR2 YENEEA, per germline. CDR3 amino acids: CASSQSPREVGTGELFF. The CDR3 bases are TGTGCCAGCAGCCAATCCCCACGGGAGGTGGGCACCGGGGAGCTGTTTTTT.

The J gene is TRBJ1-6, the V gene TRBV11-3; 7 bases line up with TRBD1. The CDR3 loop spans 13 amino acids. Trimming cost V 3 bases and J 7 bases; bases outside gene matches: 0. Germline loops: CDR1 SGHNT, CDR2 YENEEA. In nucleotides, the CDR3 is TGTGCCAGCAGCTTGACAGGGAATTCACCCCTCCACTTT. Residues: CASSLTGNSPLHF.

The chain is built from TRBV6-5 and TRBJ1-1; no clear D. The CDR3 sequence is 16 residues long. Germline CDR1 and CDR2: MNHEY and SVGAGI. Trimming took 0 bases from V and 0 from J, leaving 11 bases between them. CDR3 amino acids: CASSYSSTAMNTEAFF. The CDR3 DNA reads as TGTGCCAGCAGTTACTCGTCCACAGCTATGAACACTGAAGCTTTCTTT.

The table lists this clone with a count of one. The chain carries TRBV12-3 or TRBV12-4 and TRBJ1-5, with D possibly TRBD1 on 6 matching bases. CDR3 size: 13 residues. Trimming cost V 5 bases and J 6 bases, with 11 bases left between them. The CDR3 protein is CASSPTGFQPQHF. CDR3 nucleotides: TGTGCCAGCAGTCCCACAGGGTTTCAGCCCCAGCATTTT.

The CDR3 nucleotides are TGTGCCAGCAGCCTCAGGGGGCGCGGCACTGAAGCTTTCTTT. This codes for CASSLRGRGTEAFF. The rearrangement uses TRBV27 and TRBJ1-1; 8 bases line up with TRBD1. Germline V CDR1 and CDR2: MNHEY, SMNVEV (reference sequence). The length of the CDR3 is 14 residues. The trim removed 6 bases at V and 4 bases at J, leaving 7 bases unmatched.

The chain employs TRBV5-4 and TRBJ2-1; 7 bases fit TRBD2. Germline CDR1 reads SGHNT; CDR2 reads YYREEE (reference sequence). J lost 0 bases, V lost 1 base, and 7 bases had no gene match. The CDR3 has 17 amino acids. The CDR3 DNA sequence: TGTGCCAGCAGCTTGTCTCGGACTAGGAGCTCCTACAATGAGCAGTTCTTC. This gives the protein CASSLSRTRSSYNEQFF.

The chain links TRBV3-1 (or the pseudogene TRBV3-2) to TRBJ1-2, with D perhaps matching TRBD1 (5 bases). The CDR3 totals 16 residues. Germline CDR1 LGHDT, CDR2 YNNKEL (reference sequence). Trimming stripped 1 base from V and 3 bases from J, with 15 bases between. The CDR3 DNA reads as TGTGCCAGCAGCCAAGGGATCTTACGGGGGTACTATGGCTACACCTTC. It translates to CASSQGILRGYYGYTF.

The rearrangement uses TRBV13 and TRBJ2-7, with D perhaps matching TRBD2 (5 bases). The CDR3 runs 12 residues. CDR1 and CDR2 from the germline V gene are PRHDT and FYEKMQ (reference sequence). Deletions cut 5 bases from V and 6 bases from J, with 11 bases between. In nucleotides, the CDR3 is TGTGCCAGCAGCCGAGGGAGCCTCGAGCAGTACTTC. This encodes CASSRGSLEQYF.

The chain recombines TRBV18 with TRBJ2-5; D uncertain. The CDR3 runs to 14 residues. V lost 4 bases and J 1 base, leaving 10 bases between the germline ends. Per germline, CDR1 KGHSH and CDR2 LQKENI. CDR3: CASSQQYAQETQYF. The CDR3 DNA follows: TGTGCCAGCTCACAACAGTATGCCCAAGAGACCCAGTACTTC.

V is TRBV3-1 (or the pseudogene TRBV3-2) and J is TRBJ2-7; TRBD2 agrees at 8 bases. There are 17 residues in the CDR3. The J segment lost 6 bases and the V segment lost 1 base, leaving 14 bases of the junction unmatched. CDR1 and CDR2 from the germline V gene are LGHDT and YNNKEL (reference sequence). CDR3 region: CASSQARERENTAEQYF. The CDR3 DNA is TGTGCCAGCAGCCAAGCCCGGGAGCGGGAGAATACCGCCGAGCAGTACTTC.

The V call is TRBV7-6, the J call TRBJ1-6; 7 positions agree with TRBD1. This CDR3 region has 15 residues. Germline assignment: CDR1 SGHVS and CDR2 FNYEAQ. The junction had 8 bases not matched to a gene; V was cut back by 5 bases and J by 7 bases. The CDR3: CASSGIQGPNSPLHF. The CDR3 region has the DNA TGTGCCAGCAGCGGAATACAGGGGCCGAATTCACCCCTCCACTTT.

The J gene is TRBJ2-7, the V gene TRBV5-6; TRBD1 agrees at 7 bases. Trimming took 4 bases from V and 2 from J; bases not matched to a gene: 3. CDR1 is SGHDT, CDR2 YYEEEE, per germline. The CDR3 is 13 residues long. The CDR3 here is CASSEGTAYEQYF. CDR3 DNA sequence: TGTGCCAGCAGCGAAGGGACAGCCTACGAGCAGTACTTC.

The CDR3 spells CASSSRQGDGELFF. The CDR3 coding sequence is TGTGCCAGCAGTTCTCGACAGGGCGACGGGGAGCTGTTTTTT. The J gene is TRBJ2-2, the V gene TRBV2, with 7 bases that match TRBD1. The CDR3 is made up of 14 amino acids. In germline, CDR1 is SNHLY, CDR2 FYNNEI. V lost 5 bases and J lost 7; bases outside the gene matches: 7.

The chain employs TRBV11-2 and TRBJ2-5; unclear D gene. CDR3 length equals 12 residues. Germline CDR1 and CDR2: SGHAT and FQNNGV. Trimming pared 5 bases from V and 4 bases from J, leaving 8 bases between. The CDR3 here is CASSRQAETQYF. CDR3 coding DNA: TGTGCCAGCAGCCGACAAGCAGAGACCCAGTACTTC. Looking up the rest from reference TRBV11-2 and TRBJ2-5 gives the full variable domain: EAGVAQSPRYKIIEKRQSVAFWCNPISGHATLYWYQQILGQGPKLLIQFQNNGVVDDSQLPKDRFSAERLKGVDSTLKIQPAKLEDSAVYLCASSRQAETQYFGPGTRLLVL.